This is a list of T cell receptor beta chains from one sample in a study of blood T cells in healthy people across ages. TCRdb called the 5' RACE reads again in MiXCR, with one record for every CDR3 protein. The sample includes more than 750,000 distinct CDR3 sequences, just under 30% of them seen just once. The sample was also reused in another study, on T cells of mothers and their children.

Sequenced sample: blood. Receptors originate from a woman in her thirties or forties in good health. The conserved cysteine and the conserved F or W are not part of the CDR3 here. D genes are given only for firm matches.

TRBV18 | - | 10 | ASSPDNQPQH
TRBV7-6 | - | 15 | ASSLYSGADGTDTQY
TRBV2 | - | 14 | ASSDLQGTGANVRT
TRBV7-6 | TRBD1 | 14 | ASSSETGIPTDTQY
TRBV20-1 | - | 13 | SAIDRTLAKNIQY
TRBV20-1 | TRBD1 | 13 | LALDEDRANYGYT
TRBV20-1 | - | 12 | SALAPRSYNEQF
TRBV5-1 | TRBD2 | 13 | ASSLAPGGMETQY
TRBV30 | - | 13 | AWSGRSPGVGEQY
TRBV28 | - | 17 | ASSLYPHSQGPDQETQY
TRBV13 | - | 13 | ASSSGGTGRNEQF
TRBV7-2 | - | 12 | ASSPLGGPDTQY
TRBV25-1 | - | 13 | ASSESGVEGNTIY
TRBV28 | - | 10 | ASSFLGDLTF
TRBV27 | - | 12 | ASSFGVGWETQY
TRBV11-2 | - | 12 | ASSFSDESDTQY
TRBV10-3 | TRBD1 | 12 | AISRDRGVREQY
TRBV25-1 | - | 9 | ASQLEGSLH
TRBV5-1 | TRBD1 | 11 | ASSIGTAYEQY
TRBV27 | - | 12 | TSSLQGRSSGYT
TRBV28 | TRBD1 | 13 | ASSLTGVRAYEQY
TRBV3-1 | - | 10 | ASIIVGGEQY
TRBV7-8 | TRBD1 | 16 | AGSSGQGKSRSYNEQF
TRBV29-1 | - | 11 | SVGGRQKETQY
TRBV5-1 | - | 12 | ASSSGQSYNEQF
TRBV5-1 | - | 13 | ASSLAGTAGDTQY
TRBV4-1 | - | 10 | ASNQDPAEAF
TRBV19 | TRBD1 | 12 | ASRYRGHDYEQY
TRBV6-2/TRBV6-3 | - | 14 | ASSYAELRGTDTQY
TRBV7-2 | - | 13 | ASSQDRSSNQPQH
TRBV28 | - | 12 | ASRSGPWVGGYT
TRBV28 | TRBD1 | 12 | ASSSPGQGGEQY
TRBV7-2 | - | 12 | VSSFQPTNEKLF
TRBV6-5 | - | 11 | ASSPRDLYGYT
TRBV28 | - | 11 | ASSAGECYEQY
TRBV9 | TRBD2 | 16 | ASSPNPVAGGPYNEQF
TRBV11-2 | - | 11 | ASSLVNTGELF
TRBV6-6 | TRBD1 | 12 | ASTLRTGDQPQH
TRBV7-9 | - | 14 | ASSLRSTRMTDTQY
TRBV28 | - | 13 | ASSGGQLNTGELF
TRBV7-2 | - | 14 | ASSWGSGARNEKLF
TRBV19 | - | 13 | ASSIGEGIVSGYT
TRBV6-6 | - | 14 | ASSRRDIRSGNTIY
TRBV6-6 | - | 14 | ASSYGGGQSDYGYT
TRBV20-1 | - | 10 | SARDDGVGEY
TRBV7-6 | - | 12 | ASSQGAGGGTQY